A selection of T cell receptor beta chains follows, all from one sample in a study of regulatory T cells in long-lasting Graves disease. MiXCR, applied by TCRdb to the multiplex PCR reads, yields one record per CDR3 protein. The sample consists of about 240,000 distinct CDR3 sequences, roughly 21% of them appearing once. The material sequenced was peripheral blood mononuclear cells (PBMCs), taken at new diagnosis, from a patient treated with antithyroid drugs. Receptor source: a female donor with Graves disease. The CDR3 runs from the conserved cysteine through the conserved F or W. Fields, in order: CDR3 protein, CDR3 DNA, clone size, J gene, D gene, V gene. A D gene is named only where the DNA matches it firmly. Clone size is not always given. Where it is, it says once, few, many or a class for expanded clones.

CASSPGGYFDSTGELFF | TGTGCCAGCAGTCCTGGGGGATATTTTGACAGCACCGGGGAGCTGTTTTTT | many | TRBJ2-2 | . | TRBV2
CASSLDSDNSPLHF | TGTGCCAGCAGCCTAGACAGCGATAATTCACCCCTCCACTTT | . | TRBJ1-6 | . | TRBV5-4
CASSYLAGGKRDTGELFF | TGTGCCAGCAGTTACCTCGCCGGTGGGAAGCGAGATACCGGGGAGCTGTTTTTT | few | TRBJ2-2 | . | TRBV6-5
CAIRTTGAYEQYF | TGTGCCATCAGGACGACAGGAGCCTACGAGCAGTACTTC | many | TRBJ2-7 | . | TRBV10-3
CASSQGLEYEQYF | TGTGCCAGCTCACAGGGACTAGAGTACGAGCAGTACTTC | many | TRBJ2-7 | TRBD2 | TRBV18
CASSPSGSAEKLFF | TGTGCCAGCAGCCCATCAGGGAGCGCTGAAAAACTGTTTTTT | many | TRBJ1-4 | . | TRBV9
CASSESSGSFYTYGYTF | TGCGCCAGCAGTGAGTCATCGGGGAGTTTCTACACATATGGCTACACCTTC | . | TRBJ1-2 | . | TRBV10-2
CSVSQGGEKLFF | TGCAGCGTATCGCAGGGAGGCGAAAAACTGTTTTTT | few | TRBJ1-4 | . | TRBV29-1
CASSLTNYGYTF | TGTGCCAGCAGCCTCACGAACTATGGCTACACCTTC | many | TRBJ1-2 | . | TRBV28
CASNNGLADEQFF | TGTGCCAGCAACAATGGACTAGCCGATGAGCAGTTCTTC | many | TRBJ2-1 | TRBD2 | TRBV28
CASSSGFNYGYTF | TGTGCCAGCAGTTCCGGGTTTAACTATGGCTACACCTTC | . | TRBJ1-2 | . | TRBV28
CSARDLQGRGYTF | TGCAGTGCTAGAGATCTCCAGGGACGGGGCTACACCTTC | . | TRBJ1-2 | . | TRBV20-1
CASSYWGPQGETQYF | TGTGCCAGCAGTTACTGGGGACCCCAAGGGGAGACCCAGTACTTC | many | TRBJ2-5 | . | TRBV6-2/TRBV6-3
CASSVAGTAYGYTF | TGTGCCAGCAGCGTAGCTGGGACGGCCTATGGCTACACCTTC | . | TRBJ1-2 | . | TRBV9
CASSQEGTTSYNEQFF | TGTGCCAGCAGCCAAGAGGGGACTACCTCCTACAATGAGCAGTTCTTC | many | TRBJ2-1 | TRBD2 | TRBV3-1
CSARGRLGNQPQHF | TGCAGTGCTAGAGGGAGACTGGGCAATCAGCCCCAGCATTTT | many | TRBJ1-5 | . | TRBV20-1
CASSWRGDSTDTQYF | TGTGCCAGCAGCTGGCGGGGGGATAGCACAGATACGCAGTATTTT | many | TRBJ2-3 | TRBD2 | TRBV5-1
CASSEARGPTEAFF | TGTGCCAGCAGTGAAGCGCGGGGGCCCACTGAAGCTTTCTTT | . | TRBJ1-1 | . | TRBV2
CASSQRLAGPQETQYF | TGTGCCAGCAGCCAAAGACTAGCGGGGCCCCAAGAGACCCAGTACTTC | many | TRBJ2-5 | TRBD2 | TRBV7-9
CASSTVWGERGYTF | TGTGCCAGCAGTACCGTATGGGGGGAAAGAGGCTACACCTTC | many | TRBJ1-2 | . | TRBV6-1
CSVAWDTLTREQYF | TGCAGCGTTGCGTGGGACACCCTGACGAGGGAGCAGTACTTC | many | TRBJ2-7 | . | TRBV29-1